Below, one T cell receptor beta chain is given with its context. Its antigen is currently not known. Base qualities are not recorded, but no much larger clone differs from it by a single base. These data are taken from a study of CD8+ T cells in alopecia areata (dated 2018 in TCRdb). Regarding the research as a whole: The treated patients took part in an open-label pilot trial in which moderate-to-severe alopecia areata was treated with oral tofacitinib at 5 to 10 mg twice daily. Tofacitinib was administered for 6 to 18 months, and 6 months of follow-up off drug were then conducted to assess delayed response and recurrence. In both human patients and the C3H/HeJ mouse model, the study applied high-throughput TCRbeta sequencing to look at T cell clonal expansion in alopecia areata. Human TCRbeta sequencing covered scalp tissue and sorted CD4+ and CD8+ peripheral blood T cells from patchy and totalis/universalis alopecia areata patients and healthy controls. Patients on tofacitinib were biopsied at baseline and after 4 and 24 weeks of treatment, and several of the patients also had a later scalp biopsy. Scalp clonality was compared among normal scalp (n=4), patchy alopecia areata scalp (n=8), and alopecia totalis/universalis scalp (n=8). The RNA source kit depended on sample type: the PAXgene miRNA kit for fixed scalp, the miRNeasy kit for PBMCs, and the RNeasy kit for mouse skin. TCRbeta CDR3 regions were amplified by immunoSEQ multiplex PCR with 35 Vbeta forward and 13 Jbeta reverse primers. Overall study outcomes, separate from this receptor: Scalp TCR repertoire analysis is complicated because resident alphabeta T cells in normal human skin are also sequenced, whereas mouse skin is dominated by gammadelta T cells. Lesional scalp, especially in alopecia totalis/universalis, showed higher clonality and more expanded CD8+ clones than normal scalp, suggesting antigenic drive. Shared TCR sequences between patients were less evident than in mice, which may be partly attributable to HLA diversity in the patient population.

Library generation was performed with the immunoSEQ multiplex PCR assay. For TCR sequencing, RNA was extracted from every sample and reverse transcribed into cDNA to serve as template. SuperScript III was used for first-strand cDNA synthesis, primed with a 2:1 mix of oligo-dT and random hexamers. A synthetic immune receptor repertoire was used to measure amplification bias, and any remaining bias was corrected computationally. The original pipeline was this. Raw reads were preprocessed to remove errors, and CDR3 was defined according to IMGT conventions as the region from the conserved cysteine to phenylalanine. Clonality was calculated as 1 minus Shannon entropy normalized by log2 of the number of productive unique TCRs. Whether each scalp clone was CD4 or CD8 was inferred by checking scalp TCRbeta sequences against the CD4 and CD8 repertoires from sorted blood. This is the immuneACCESS table as TCRdb keeps it, with only in-frame sequences that have V and J called. A part of the clones is gone; compared with another copy, unresolved V genes explain less than half, and the rest is unexplained. The DNA gave D and trimming, while V, J and clone size come from that table. The sample table lists almost 250,000 clones, roughly two thirds of them with a count of one. The ten largest clones add up to 1.2% of the sample.

Sample time point, as interpreted from the label and publication: baseline before oral tofacitinib. Peripheral blood and lesional scalp punch biopsies were obtained from patients with alopecia areata. PBMCs were isolated by density centrifugation and stained for CD3, CD4 and CD8, and CD4+ and CD8+ T cells were sorted on a FACSAria. V sheds 3 bases and J sheds 5 bases, leaving 8 bases between their ends. The CDR3 holds 13 amino acids from the cysteine to the phenylalanine. The only DNA kept is the CDR3, 39 bases in frame from the first base. Sequences SGHVS (CDR1) and FQNEAQ (CDR2) are obtained from the germline V gene.

The sequencing here drew on CD4+ T cells sorted from blood, taken at week 0. Recombination joined TRBV7-8 with TRBJ1-5; a weak D assignment points to TRBD1 (6 bases agree). This TCR derives from a human donor with alopecia areata. The CDR3 is CASSLSGDQPQHF. The nucleotide sequence is given as TGTGCCAGCAGCTTGTCAGGGGATCAGCCCCAGCATTTT.